This note documents a single TCR beta chain sequence. Antigen specificity is unknown. Assay: immunoSEQ multiplex PCR; the TCRdb copy retains only in-frame clones and omits some. The sample holds hundreds of thousands of clones, 95% to 96% seen once. It was CD45RO-negative cells, positively selected for CCR7, that made up naive CD8 cells, with terminally differentiated effector memory CD45RA+ cells excluded. All donors qualified as healthy HIV-negative adults and had experienced no recent acute infections or vaccinations. This record belongs to a study of shared clonotypes between healthy human individuals. Looking at the study overall: Per-donor plates numbered three CD4 naive, three CD4 memory, two CD8 naive and one CD8 memory. The study's findings and limits: A small donor pool kept down the genetic and exposure-history diversity that was represented. A reduction in generation probabilities was seen for non-shared clonotypes relative to those shared by all four donors.

The receptor's source is a woman aged 25 to 45 in good health. Material for sequencing was naive CD8+ T cells sorted from blood.

The CDR3 loop reads CSVEALGSNYGYTF. DNA of the CDR3: TGCAGCGTTGAGGCCCTGGGATCGAACTATGGCTACACCTTC. The rearrangement joins TRBV29-1 to TRBJ1-2, with unresolved D. Germline-derived CDR1 and CDR2 are SQVTM and ANQGSEA. V was trimmed by 3 bases and J by 2 bases, leaving 13 bases between them. The CDR3 is made up of 14 amino acids.